This TCR beta chain was obtained from a study of identical twins (dated by TCRdb to 2016 to 2017). For the wider study: To test whether fetal clonotypes persist, the study used deep sequencing on TCR alpha and beta repertoires from monozygotic twins, unrelated adults of various ages, and cord blood. Replicate twin experiments were performed at different times using different library preparation protocols to rule out contamination.

The library was built by means of 5' RACE. TCRdb lists the instrument as Illumina HiSeq 2000. Template switching introduced a universal primer binding site; the final cDNA contained a unique molecular identifier, enabling accurate counting of TCR cDNA molecules. First-strand cDNA for TCR alpha and beta chains was synthesized from specific primers in the conserved constant-segment region. Each cDNA library was double barcoded, with a SMART-Mk sample barcode plus Illumina barcodes, to control for contamination. TruSeq adapter sequences and Illumina sample barcodes were added in two successive PCR steps. The Illumina HiSeq platform was used with custom primers to sequence TCR alpha and beta cDNA libraries. The study's own analysis went as follows. MiGEC processed the raw reads to extract unique molecular identifiers, while MiXCR was used to determine the CDR3 positions. Recombination models were inferred per individual with the repgenHMM and IGoR tools using an EM algorithm. The analysis of shared clonotypes was done with the tcR package in R, with sharing normalized by the product of cloneset sizes. To study raw recombination free of thymic and clonal selection effects, out-of-frame nonproductive sequences were analyzed. TCRdb trimmed public reads at Q25 via fastp, called clones via MiXCR and kept in-frame beta chains. Rows matching on CDR3 protein sequence are summarized as one entry with the most common DNA and genes. None of the V and J calls come from the authors' own analysis; TCRdb made them. The sample table records fewer than 450,000 distinct CDR3 sequences; approximately 8.8% of these occur just once. The ten biggest clones cover about 9.1% of the sample.

Notes on this clonotype: It has no known antigen specificity. There are no base qualities to consult, and no much larger clone falls within one base.

Broad study findings and their caveats: Zero-insertion analyses could be partly confounded by invariant T cells such as MAIT and iNKT, although diverse VJ usage argued against such confounding for most clonotypes. Because the same donors could not be followed over many years, the conclusions relied on cross-sectional statistical analysis. Out-of-frame TCR alpha sequences shared between twins showed an excess of low generation-probability sequences compared with coincidental sharing between unrelated individuals. Abundant cord blood beta clonotypes carried fewer insertions; young adult naive repertoires showed a weaker similar trend, while memory repertoires showed none. A weaker excess of twin sharing was found in beta out-of-frame sequences because the signal-to-noise ratio was lowered by fewer shared sequences. Out-of-frame TCR alpha sharing in monozygotic twins was systematically underestimated by recombination models, whereas sharing between unrelated individuals was in agreement with the recombination models.

Looking up the germline V gene yields CDR1 SGHTA and CDR2 FQGTGA. The V and J ends are trimmed by 5 bases and 5 bases, leaving 15 bases between them. The CDR3 sequence holds 15 residues, the cysteine and phenylalanine included. The entry retains the CDR3 DNA only, 45 bases that are in frame from base 1. Every donor was a healthy Caucasian. The study also sequenced three unrelated non-twin adults: a male aged 18 to 29, a male aged 50 to 60 and a female aged 50 to 60. Miltenyi CD45RO+ enrichment and human naive T-cell isolation kits were used to isolate memory (CD45RO+) and naive T cells from PBMC. This receptor was obtained from a woman between 45 and 60 years old in good health. The V and J segments used are TRBV7-3 and TRBJ2-2, with a weak D call of TRBD2 (8 bases match). Sequencing was performed on naive T cells sorted from blood. The cell subset or site label, read with the paper, signifies: cells isolated with a human naive T-cell isolation kit. The CDR3 protein is CASSPVAGQTGELFF. The nucleotide sequence reads as follows: TGTGCCAGCAGCCCAGTAGCGGGACAGACCGGGGAGCTGTTTTTT.